This is a list of T cell receptor beta chains from one sample in a study of sequential checkpoint blockade in melanoma. Libraries were prepared by immunoSEQ multiplex PCR; TCRdb keeps only in-frame clonotypes and omits some of them. The top ten hold 10% of the sample, which has roughly 11,000 clones, roughly 80% seen once. The material was CD8+ T cells sorted from blood (inferred from file names), obtained from a patient given nivolumab and ipilimumab in sequence. These receptor sequences come from a human donor with melanoma. CDR3s include the opening cysteine and the closing phenylalanine or tryptophan. Some rows have no size entry. The others give once, few or many, or a class for an expanded clone.

V	J	size	CDR3
TRBV7-2	TRBJ2-7	.	CASSLSGRGSSYEQYF
TRBV13	TRBJ1-4	once	CASSVAGTGNEKLFF
TRBV6-1	TRBJ2-7	few	CAIKREGPFYEQYF
TRBV6-5	TRBJ2-3	few	CASGYGTIADTQYF
TRBV11-2	TRBJ1-2	once	CASSFYRGLSYGYTF
TRBV19	TRBJ1-4	few	CASSSGGDEKLFF
TRBV30	TRBJ2-7	few	CAWRAGLYEQYF
TRBV4-1	TRBJ2-3	.	CASSREAGGPGDTQYF
TRBV7-2	TRBJ2-2	.	CASSSNGGLEHTGELFF
TRBV5-6	TRBJ2-1	.	CASSPGLAGVSSYNEQFF
TRBV9	TRBJ2-3	.	CASSVAAGRFTDTQYF
TRBV4-1	TRBJ2-1	.	CASSQREGYNEQFF
TRBV7-9	TRBJ1-1	.	CASSLGGAEAFF
TRBV6-1	TRBJ2-7	.	CASSRGAYEQYF
TRBV27	TRBJ1-5	.	CASSLTTGFSPQHF
TRBV27	TRBJ2-1	.	CASSLFRGTYNEQFF
TRBV15	TRBJ2-1	.	CATRYGTLNYNEQFF
TRBV4-1	.	.	CASSQVTGGRAIEQYF
TRBV29-1	TRBJ1-1	.	CSAGTDGSEAFF
TRBV30	TRBJ2-1	.	CAWSGPRDREHNEQFF
TRBV6-1	TRBJ1-5	.	CASRVRGGNQPQHF
TRBV21-1	TRBJ2-7	.	CASSKRQGHEQYF
TRBV28	TRBJ2-1	once	CATSGLAGALSSYNEQFF
TRBV4-1	TRBJ1-1	.	CASSPRGGNMNTEAFF
TRBV19	TRBJ1-3	few	CARTRTGTVKFLGNTIYF
TRBV7-8	TRBJ2-7	.	CASSLGGLLHGEQYF
TRBV10-2	TRBJ2-1	.	CASSESSGGPSREQFF
TRBV19	TRBJ1-1	.	CASKRHDMNTEAFF
TRBV19	TRBJ1-5	few	CASSIVRGGNQPQHF
TRBV30	TRBJ2-7	.	CAWSAPGEQYF
TRBV29-1	TRBJ2-7	once	CSVVFRGEQYF
TRBV5-1	TRBJ2-7	.	CASSLGRGLFYEQYF
TRBV6-4	TRBJ2-7	large	CASRRAPQPTYEQYF
TRBV6-4	TRBJ2-1	.	CASSASGTGIDEQFF
TRBV15	TRBJ1-2	.	CATSRGTGGTSGYGYTF
TRBV9	TRBJ2-3	once	CASSVGRGNTQYF
TRBV6-1	TRBJ2-1	.	CASTLQGGAYNEQFF
TRBV2	TRBJ2-5	.	CASTETGAETQYF
TRBV9	TRBJ2-3	.	CASSVQGAPRGTDTQYF
TRBV11-2	TRBJ1-1	.	CASSLGAGLTEAFF
TRBV19	TRBJ1-6	.	CASRWGGTNSPLHF
TRBV29-1	TRBJ2-1	.	CSVENFSGGNEQFF
TRBV5-8	TRBJ2-3	.	CASSLRGRGTDTQYF
TRBV7-9	TRBJ2-4	.	CASTLLGRSKNIQYF
TRBV9	TRBJ2-1	.	CASSVTTGYNEQFF
TRBV19	TRBJ2-1	.	CASSSIADRYNEQFF
TRBV2	TRBJ2-4	.	CASQGEGTPRWNIQYF
TRBV7-9	TRBJ2-5	.	CASSSLGEGGASETQYF
TRBV27	TRBJ2-1	.	CASSWLAGGNEQFF
TRBV7-3	TRBJ2-1	.	CAARGGEIRFEQFF
TRBV7-9	TRBJ1-6	.	CASSSGGYDGQSPLHF
TRBV27	TRBJ2-7	.	CASSSSREGGEQYF
TRBV29-1	TRBJ1-1	.	CSLTRQGSEAFF
TRBV11-2	TRBJ2-7	.	CASSPEGKYEQYF